Following are 12 T cell receptor beta chains from one sample sequenced in a study of cytomegalovirus exposure and HLA in healthy donors. Primers for the PCR totalled 60 Vbeta and 13 Jbeta. The method was immunoSEQ multiplex PCR; TCRdb's version includes in-frame clones alone and lacks a portion of them. The repertoire holds about 160,000 clones, with roughly 81% as singletons. Sequencing input: PBMCs. These TCRs come from a woman between 50 and 59 years old in good health and CMV-seronegative.

This clone was observed a single time. The V and J genes are TRBV7-2 and TRBJ2-5; D is perhaps TRBD1 (5 bases). Trimming removed 2 bases from V and 5 bases from J, with 12 bases in between. This CDR3 is built from 14 residues. Germline assignment: CDR1 SGHTA and CDR2 FQGNSA. CDR3 nucleotide sequence: TGTGCCAGCAGCTTATATAGGGGTGGGGAGACCCAGTACTTC. Translating it yields CASSLYRGGETQYF.

The V call is TRBV11-2, the J call TRBJ1-1; 8 bases map to TRBD1. This CDR3 is 18 amino acids long. V shed 0 bases, J shed 1 base, and the junction held 10 bases outside the gene matches. Germline V CDR1 and CDR2: SGHAT, FQNNGV. The CDR3 here is CASSLDSPRQGPNTEAFF. CDR3 DNA sequence: TGTGCCAGCAGCTTAGATTCCCCTCGACAGGGGCCGAACACTGAAGCTTTCTTT.

The chain uses TRBV5-6 and TRBJ2-3; D gene unclear. Germline V lookup: CDR1 SGHDT, CDR2 YYEEEE. V was clipped by 3 bases and J by 4 bases, with 15 bases between them. The CDR3 consists of 15 residues. The CDR3 region has the DNA TGTGCCAGCAGCTCCATCGGATACCTAGCAGATACGCAGTATTTT. Its protein product is CASSSIGYLADTQYF.

Only one count was recorded for this clone. The V and J genes are TRBV15 and TRBJ2-7; 10 bases line up with TRBD2. There are 18 residues in the CDR3. Trimming removed 4 bases from V and 5 bases from J; junction bases left unmatched: 17. Germline assignment: CDR1 LNHNV and CDR2 YYDKDF (reference sequence). The CDR3: CATSTRPGLAGDGDEQYF. CDR3 coding DNA: TGTGCCACCAGCACCAGGCCCGGGCTAGCGGGAGACGGTGACGAGCAGTACTTC.

This chain connects TRBV9 to TRBJ2-3; 10 bases are shared with TRBD1. The CDR3 runs to 15 residues. Looked up from germline, CDR1 is SGDLS and CDR2 is YYNGEE. The junction had 3 bases not matched to a gene; V was cut back by 1 base and J by 4 bases. CDR3 DNA: TGTGCCAGCAGCGTAAGGGACAGGGGATCAGATACGCAGTATTTT. Its protein product is CASSVRDRGSDTQYF. Variable domain in full (rest from reference TRBV9 and TRBJ2-3): DSGVTQTPKHLITATGQRVTLRCSPRSGDLSVYWYQQSLDQGLQFLIQYYNGEERAKGNILERFSAQQFPDLHSELNLSSLELGDSALYFCASSVRDRGSDTQYFGPGTRLTVL.

This chain links TRBV12-5 with TRBJ1-4, with 12 bases matching TRBD1. The V gene's germline CDR1 is LGHNT and CDR2 FRNRAP. The CDR3 is 15 residues long. Unmatched junction bases numbered 5, after V lost 5 bases and J lost 7 bases. The chain's CDR3 is CASGLGTGGGEKLFF. In DNA form, the CDR3 reads TGTGCTAGTGGTCTCGGGACAGGGGGCGGTGAAAAACTGTTTTTT.

CDR3 residues: CASSENRATNEKLFF. CDR3 bases: TGTGCCAGCAGCGAGAATCGAGCAACTAATGAAAAACTGTTTTTT. V gene TRBV7-2 combines with J gene TRBJ1-4; D is unclear. Germline CDR1 and CDR2: SGHTA and FQGNSA. This CDR3 is 15 amino acids long. V was cut by 5 bases and J by 0 bases, with 10 bases left in between.

The V and J genes are TRBV12-2 and TRBJ1-2. TRBV12-2 is a listed pseudogene. The CDR3 covers 16 residues. CDR3 nucleotides: TGTGCAAGTCGCTTACCAAGGAGGAGAGCGAACTATGGCTACACCTTC. It encodes CASRLPRRRANYGYTF.

V is TRBV28 and J is TRBJ2-5; 8 positions match TRBD2. TRBJ2-7 matches the DNA end more closely, so the J call is doubtful. The CDR3 sequence is 14 residues long. Per the germline V gene, CDR1 is MDHEN and CDR2 is SYDVKM. The CDR3, as DNA: TGTGCCAGCAGTTTTTCCGGCGGGGGGTACGAGCAGTACTTC. It codes for CASSFSGGGYEQYF.

The rearrangement links TRBV19 to TRBJ1-1; TRBD1 matches at 9 bases. Germline values: CDR1 LNHDA, CDR2 SQIVND (reference sequence). The J segment lost 4 bases and the V segment lost 5 bases, leaving 5 bases of the junction unmatched. The CDR3 is 14 amino acids. The CDR3 is CASSPRDRVTEAFF. CDR3 bases: TGTGCCAGTAGTCCCCGGGACAGGGTCACTGAAGCTTTCTTT.

A remark on this clone: The sample holds other DNA sequences that translate to the same CDR3. The V gene is TRBV2, the J gene TRBJ1-1; TRBD1 is a possible D gene (6 bases). The ends were cut back, 1 base at V and 0 bases at J, with 9 bases in the middle. Germline CDR1 and CDR2: SNHLY and FYNNEI. The CDR3 contains 15 residues. CDR3 region: CASSEGQAMNTEAFF. CDR3 DNA sequence: TGTGCCAGCAGTGAAGGACAGGCGATGAACACTGAAGCTTTCTTT.

This chain uses TRBV2 with TRBJ2-7, with TRBD1 matching 10 bases. There are 15 residues in the CDR3. J was trimmed by 12 bases and V by 7 bases; bases with no gene match: 18. Germline V gives CDR1 SNHLY, CDR2 FYNNEI. CDR3 coding DNA: TGTGCCAGCAAGAGAGACGGGACAGGGGCTTTGCGATGGTACTTC. This translates into CASKRDGTGALRWYF.